A single sample gave rise to the 26 T cell receptor beta chains below, sequenced in a study of radiotherapy plus CTLA-4 blockade in lung cancer. Generated by immunoSEQ multiplex PCR, the TCRdb table keeps only in-frame clones and is missing some. The sample holds about 51,000 clones, roughly 80% seen once. Specimen: peripheral blood, collected from a patient treated with radiotherapy plus ipilimumab. The receptors were gathered from a human donor with non-small cell lung cancer who had a complete response to radiotherapy plus ipilimumab.

The chain has TRBV30 and TRBJ1-4; no firm D call. Germline CDR1 is GTSNPN and CDR2 is SVGIG (reference sequence). V was cut by 0 bases and J by 8 bases, with 4 bases left in between. The CDR3 length is 11 residues. The chain's CDR3 is CAWSVREKLFF. CDR3 coding DNA: TGTGCCTGGAGTGTCCGGGAAAAACTGTTTTTT.

The V and J genes are TRBV27 and TRBJ2-3; 8 nucleotides line up with TRBD2. Germline V lookup: CDR1 MNHEY, CDR2 SMNVEV (reference sequence). The length of the CDR3 is 15 residues. J was trimmed by 4 bases and V by 2 bases; bases with no gene match: 5. The CDR3 bases are TGTGCCAGCAGTTTAACGGGAGGGCCCGCAGATACGCAGTATTTT. This translates into CASSLTGGPADTQYF.

This clone was observed a few times. This specimen includes other DNA sequences encoding the same CDR3. The V call is TRBV5-6, the J call TRBJ1-1; maybe TRBD1 (5 bases). The CDR3 is 13 amino acids. Germline values: CDR1 SGHDT, CDR2 YYEEEE. V lost 4 bases to trimming and J lost 5 bases, with 12 bases between them. CDR3 protein: CASSVQGWTEAFF. CDR3 coding DNA: TGTGCCAGCAGCGTTCAGGGTTGGACTGAAGCTTTCTTT.

The V call is TRBV2, the J call TRBJ2-2; 9 bases agree with TRBD1. The germline V gene has CDR1 SNHLY and CDR2 FYNNEI. This CDR3 is 16 amino acids long. Trimming took 1 base from V and 0 from J; bases not matched to a gene: 0. CDR3 sequence reads: CASSEGQGANTGELFF. CDR3 DNA sequence: TGTGCCAGCAGTGAAGGACAGGGGGCGAACACCGGGGAGCTGTTTTTT.

V is TRBV11-3 and J is TRBJ1-2; D gene uncertain. CDR1 and CDR2 from the germline V gene are SGHNT and YENEEA. Trimming cost V 1 base and J 0 bases, with 6 bases left between them. This CDR3 spans 14 amino acids. The CDR3 reads CASSLGGSNYGYTF. The CDR3 bases are TGTGCCAGCAGCTTAGGAGGGTCTAACTATGGCTACACCTTC.

CDR3 residues: CASSEGGANNQPQHF. DNA of the CDR3: TGTGCCAGCAGTGAGGGAGGGGCAAACAATCAGCCCCAGCATTTT. The chain has TRBV2 and TRBJ1-5, with TRBD1 as a possible D gene (5 bases). V lost 3 bases and J lost 3, with 12 bases in between. This CDR3 region has 15 residues. From germline, CDR1 is SNHLY and CDR2 FYNNEI. The full variable domain, completed using reference TRBV2 and TRBJ1-5, is EPEVTQTPSHQVTQMGQEVILRCVPISNHLYFYWYRQILGQKVEFLVSFYNNEISEKSEIFDDQFSVERPDGSNFTLKIRSTKLEDSAMYFCASSEGGANNQPQHFGDGTRLSIL.

The chain links TRBV18 to TRBJ2-4, with D possibly TRBD2 on 6 matching bases. Trimming removed 1 base from V and 0 bases from J, with 10 bases in between. The CDR3 length is 16 residues. From germline, CDR1 is KGHSH and CDR2 LQKENI. The CDR3 DNA sequence: TGTGCCAGCTCACCACGGGGTAGCGGAGCCAAAAACATTCAGTACTTC. This gives the protein CASSPRGSGAKNIQYF. Using reference TRBV18 and TRBJ2-4 for the parts outside the CDR3, the full variable domain is NAGVMQNPRHLVRRRGQEARLRCSPMKGHSHVYWYRQLPEEGLKFMVYLQKENIIDESGMPKERFSAEFPKEGPSILRIQQVVRGDSAAYFCASSPRGSGAKNIQYFGAGTRLSVL.

This clone has only a few counts. The V call is TRBV30, the J call TRBJ2-1; 10 bases agree with TRBD2. Germline CDR1 GTSNPN, CDR2 SVGIG (reference sequence). V shed 5 bases, J shed 4 bases, and the junction held 8 bases outside the gene matches. The length of the CDR3 is 15 residues. The DNA of the CDR3 is TGTGCCTGGCGCCCCCTAGCGGGGGCATACAATGAGCAGTTCTTC. Its translation is CAWRPLAGAYNEQFF.

V and J are TRBV19 and TRBJ1-5; maybe TRBD1 (5 bases). Germline assignment: CDR1 LNHDA and CDR2 SQIVND (reference sequence). V lost 7 bases and J 0 bases, leaving 13 bases between the germline ends. This CDR3 is built from 15 residues. The CDR3 DNA reads as TGTGCCAGTACCCAAGGAGGGGTTAGCAATCAGCCCCAGCATTTT. Translation: CASTQGGVSNQPQHF. The full variable domain, rest sourced from reference TRBV19 and TRBJ1-5, is DGGITQSPKYLFRKEGQNVTLSCEQNLNHDAMYWYRQDPGQGLRLIYYSQIVNDFQKGDIAEGYSVSREKKESFPLTVTSAQKNPTAFYLCASTQGGVSNQPQHFGDGTRLSIL.

This rearrangement joins TRBV5-1 to TRBJ2-7; 8 bases fit TRBD1. J was trimmed by 1 base and V by 5 bases; bases with no gene match: 8. The CDR3 length is 15 residues. Germline CDR1 reads SGHRS; CDR2 reads YFSETQ. The CDR3 loop reads CASSFGQGGSYEQYV. Written as DNA, the CDR3 is TGCGCCAGCAGTTTTGGACAGGGTGGGTCCTACGAGCAGTACGTC.

The rearrangement joins TRBV10-3 to TRBJ2-2; TRBD1 agrees at 8 bases. Germline V gives CDR1 ENHRY, CDR2 SYGVKD. The V segment lost 7 bases and the J segment 5 bases; nucleotides outside the gene matches: 6. The CDR3 spans 14 residues. The CDR3 reads CAITPGQVTGELFF. As DNA, the CDR3 is TGTGCCATCACCCCGGGACAGGTAACCGGGGAGCTGTTTTTT.

This chain connects TRBV7-2 to TRBJ2-1; 11 bases are shared with TRBD1. The J segment lost 0 bases and the V segment lost 1 base, leaving 8 bases of the junction unmatched. There are 19 residues in the CDR3. Germline CDR1 SGHTA, CDR2 FQGNSA. In DNA, the CDR3 is TGTGCCAGCAGCTTAGTCTGGACAGGGGGCTACGCCTCCTACAATGAGCAGTTCTTC. Its translation: CASSLVWTGGYASYNEQFF.

The rearrangement uses TRBV18 and TRBJ2-2; 7 nucleotides match TRBD2. Germline V CDR1 and CDR2: KGHSH, LQKENI. Trimming at V came to 3 bases and at J to 5 bases, leaving 6 bases not matched to a gene. The CDR3 runs 15 residues. The CDR3 sequence is CASSPGGSGTGELFF. DNA of the CDR3: TGTGCCAGCTCACCCGGCGGGAGCGGAACCGGGGAGCTGTTTTTT.

This chain connects TRBV10-1 to TRBJ2-1, with D possibly matching TRBD2 (7 bases). The CDR3 sequence is 15 residues long. In germline, CDR1 is WNHNN, CDR2 SYGVQD (reference sequence). V was pared by 2 bases and J by 5 bases, with 13 bases between. The CDR3, as DNA: TGCGCCAGCAGTGAGGGGGTAGGGGGGGACAATGAGCAGTTCTTC. Its translation: CASSEGVGGDNEQFF.

The CDR3 DNA reads TGTGCCACCAGCTTCAGCGAGGATACGCAGTATTTT. Its translation is CATSFSEDTQYF. The V and J genes are TRBV15 and TRBJ2-3, with D unresolved. This CDR3 comprises 12 residues. V lost 5 bases and J lost 6, with 9 bases in between. CDR1 LNHNV and CDR2 YYDKDF come from the germline V gene (reference sequence).

This chain connects TRBV2 to TRBJ1-1, with unresolved D. The CDR3 is made up of 15 amino acids. Germline CDR1 and CDR2: SNHLY and FYNNEI. V was shortened by 4 bases and J by 1 base, with 13 bases between the two germline ends. CDR3 DNA: TGTGCCAGCAGTGTGTCAGGTCAGTGGAACACTGAAGCTTTCTTT. Translation gives CASSVSGQWNTEAFF.

This chain joins TRBV6-5 and TRBJ2-5, with 9 bases identical to TRBD1. Germline V lookup: CDR1 MNHEY, CDR2 SVGAGI. The CDR3 extends over 15 amino acids. V dropped 2 bases and J dropped 7; count of bases not matched to a gene: 8. CDR3 in amino acids: CASSYRRTGDPTQYF. The CDR3 coding sequence is TGTGCCAGCAGTTACCGGAGGACAGGGGATCCGACCCAGTACTTC.

The rearrangement joins TRBV18 to TRBJ2-1; tentative D call: TRBD2 (6 bases). Germline V gives CDR1 KGHSH, CDR2 LQKENI. Deletions cut 0 bases from V and 4 bases from J, with 19 bases between. The CDR3 is 18 amino acids. The CDR3 DNA reads as TGTGCCAGCTCACCACCGAACACCCGGGACTCTTATTACAATGAGCAGTTCTTC. Protein sequence: CASSPPNTRDSYYNEQFF.

This rearrangement joins TRBV9 to TRBJ2-3, with 7 bases aligning to TRBD2. V lost 4 bases to trimming and J lost 6 bases; unmatched junction nucleotides: 8. The germline CDR1 and CDR2 sequences are SGDLS and YYNGEE. The CDR3 runs to 14 residues. The DNA for the CDR3 is TGTGCCAGCAGCCTAATTGCGGGGGAGGATACGCAGTATTTT. Its translation is CASSLIAGEDTQYF.

The chain carries TRBV18 and TRBJ1-2; 9 bases are shared with TRBD1. CDR1 is KGHSH, CDR2 LQKENI, per germline. V lost 3 bases to trimming and J lost 7 bases; unmatched junction nucleotides: 6. The CDR3 sequence is 14 residues long. The CDR3 loop reads CASSPLQGAGGYTF. CDR3 DNA: TGTGCCAGCTCACCCTTACAGGGGGCGGGTGGCTACACCTTC.

The chain has TRBV2 and TRBJ2-7; the D gene is possibly TRBD2 (5 bases). V was shortened by 6 bases and J by 1 base, with 16 bases between the two germline ends. This CDR3 has 15 amino acids. Germline-derived CDR1 and CDR2 are SNHLY and FYNNEI. CDR3 amino acids: CASRVGYRGSYEQYV. DNA for the CDR3: TGTGCCAGCAGGGTGGGGTACCGGGGATCCTACGAGCAGTACGTC.

This chain connects TRBV9 to TRBJ2-3; D unresolved. This CDR3 has 16 amino acids. Germline CDR1 SGDLS, CDR2 YYNGEE. Between the trimmed V and J ends, which lost 0 bases and 2 bases, there was a span of 13 bases. CDR3 nucleotides: TGTGCCAGCAGCGTAGGTGGCCTCACCCCCACAGATACGCAGTATTTT. Translation: CASSVGGLTPTDTQYF.

This clone was seen just once. The chain recombines TRBV5-4 with TRBJ1-2; 7 bases align to TRBD1. Germline V lookup: CDR1 SGHNT, CDR2 YYREEE (reference sequence). Losses at the gene ends were 3 bases for V and 9 bases for J; bases not matched to a gene: 8. This CDR3 is built from 13 residues. CDR3 DNA sequence: TGTGCCAGCAGCTCGCCCCGACAGGGTAGCTACACCTTC. Its translation is CASSSPRQGSYTF.

In this sample, this clone turned up a few times. The chain has TRBV7-2 and TRBJ1-1; 7 bases map to TRBD1. This CDR3 is built from 13 residues. The germline V gene encodes CDR1 SGHTA and CDR2 FQGNSA. Germline trimming cut 5 bases from V and 4 bases from J; bases unmatched to any gene: 4. Here the CDR3 reads CASSLQGGTEAFF. CDR3 sequence (DNA): TGTGCCAGCAGCCTCCAGGGGGGCACTGAAGCTTTCTTT.

V is TRBV15 and J is TRBJ2-1, with TRBD2 matching over 7 bases. From germline, CDR1 is LNHNV and CDR2 YYDKDF (reference sequence). This CDR3 is built from 15 residues. Trimming took 3 bases from V and 3 from J; bases not matched to a gene: 5. The CDR3 protein is CATSSRLAVYNEQFF. The CDR3 DNA follows: TGTGCCACCAGCAGCCGGCTAGCGGTCTACAATGAGCAGTTCTTC.

The gene calls are TRBV6-5 and TRBJ1-5, with TRBD1 identical over 7 bases. Looked up from germline, CDR1 is MNHEY and CDR2 is SVGAGI. The CDR3 contains 14 residues. Losses at the gene ends were 6 bases for V and 5 bases for J; bases not matched to a gene: 7. For the CDR3, the DNA is TGTGCCAGCAGCCACAGGGGCCCCCATCAGCCCCAGCATTTT. Translated: CASSHRGPHQPQHF.